Following are 16 T cell receptor beta chains from one sample sequenced in a study of T-cell reconstitution after alpha-beta-depleted transplantation in children. Preparation of the TCRbeta library involved a method that used unique molecular identifiers. TCRdb processed the PCR reads anew with MiXCR; each CDR3 protein has one entry. The table records 170,000 or so distinct CDR3 sequences, approximately 7% of them present only once. Sequencing was performed on PBMCs from the stem cell graft donor, taken from the stem cell graft. The receptors here all came from a human donor who donated a stem cell graft to a child with Wiskott-Aldrich syndrome.

In its sample, this clonotype was seen many times. V usage is TRBV6-2 or TRBV6-3 and J usage is TRBJ2-7; tentatively, D is TRBD1 or TRBD2 (7 bases each). This CDR3 is built from 15 residues. V shed 2 bases and J shed 1 base, with 12 bases lying between them. Per the germline V gene, CDR1 is MNHEY and CDR2 is SVGEGT. The DNA for the CDR3 is TGTGCCAGCAGTTACCCCAGGGGGGGTTCCTACGAGCAGTACTTC. It encodes CASSYPRGGSYEQYF.

The table lists this clonotype with a few counts. The CDR3 DNA reads TGCAGTGCCCAGCGCGGTGAAAAACTGTTTTTT. Its protein is CSAQRGEKLFF. The chain employs TRBV20-1 and TRBJ1-4; D is unresolved. The germline V and J ends were trimmed by 6 bases and 7 bases, with 9 bases remaining between them. The CDR3 consists of 11 residues. CDR1 is DFQATT and CDR2 is SNEGSKA in the germline V gene (reference sequence).

This clonotype was picked up a small number of times. The rearrangement links TRBV6-2 or TRBV6-3 to TRBJ2-3; a possible D gene is TRBD1 (6 bases). From germline, CDR1 is MNHEY and CDR2 SVGEGT. Trimming took 2 bases from V and 6 from J, leaving 12 bases between them. This CDR3 spans 14 amino acids. The CDR3 here is CASSYGQGSDTQYF. The CDR3 bases are TGTGCCAGCAGTTACGGGCAGGGGTCCGATACGCAGTATTTT.

This clonotype was counted many times. CDR3 bases: TGCAGTGCTAGCCGGGACAGTAGCAATCAGCCCCAGCATTTT. It translates to CSASRDSSNQPQHF. The chain is built from TRBV20-1 and TRBJ1-5; 7 bases align to TRBD1. Germline loops: CDR1 DFQATT, CDR2 SNEGSKA (reference sequence). Trimming took 3 bases from V and 0 from J; bases not matched to a gene: 2. The CDR3 runs 14 residues.

This clonotype occurred many times. The chain is built from TRBV5-6 and TRBJ2-7; 12 bases map to TRBD2. The CDR3 covers 15 residues. Germline trimming cut 0 bases from V and 6 bases from J; bases unmatched to any gene: 4. Germline CDR1 and CDR2: SGHDT and YYEEEE. The CDR3 DNA reads TGTGCCAGCAGCTTGGGACTAGCGGGAGCCTTCGAGCAGTACTTC. This codes for CASSLGLAGAFEQYF.

This clonotype was observed many times. The chain uses TRBV6-5 and TRBJ1-6; no firm D call. V shed 4 bases and J shed 3 bases, with 10 bases lying between them. The CDR3 has 15 residues. CDR1 is MNHEY, CDR2 SVGAGI, per germline. For the CDR3, the DNA is TGTGCCAGCAGTTCAGGCGGGGACTATAATTCACCCCTCCACTTT. It translates to CASSSGGDYNSPLHF.

The rearrangement links TRBV6-1 to TRBJ2-3; D may correspond to TRBD1 or TRBD2 (5 bases each). Germline loops: CDR1 MNHNS, CDR2 SASEGT. CDR3 size: 12 residues. Trimming took off 11 bases at V and 2 bases at J, with 11 bases between the two ends. The CDR3 nucleotides are TGTGCCCAGACAGCGGACACAGATACGCAGTATTTT. Its protein is CAQTADTDTQYF.

This clonotype has more than one count but fewer than ten. The genes are TRBV19 and TRBJ2-2; no firm D call. The CDR3 sequence is 14 residues long. Trimming removed 6 bases at V and 7 bases at J, with 15 bases between. Per germline, CDR1 LNHDA and CDR2 SQIVND (reference sequence). The CDR3 is CASSLVDNGGELFF. CDR3 coding DNA: TGTGCCAGTAGCCTAGTAGACAACGGCGGGGAGCTGTTTTTT.

At least ten counts were recorded for this clonotype. V is TRBV20-1 and J is TRBJ1-1, with TRBD1 identical over 7 bases. This CDR3 region has 11 residues. The J segment lost 8 bases and the V segment lost 6 bases, leaving 6 bases of the junction unmatched. Germline V gene sequence: CDR1 DFQATT, CDR2 SNEGSKA (reference sequence). CDR3 sequence reads: CSAKGTAEAFF. CDR3 in DNA: TGCAGTGCAAAAGGGACAGCAGAAGCTTTCTTT.

This clonotype showed up many times. The J gene is TRBJ1-5, the V gene TRBV6-5; no reliable D call. The CDR3 covers 15 residues. Deletions cut 7 bases from V and 6 bases from J, with 19 bases between. Germline CDR1 is MNHEY and CDR2 is SVGAGI. The CDR3 DNA follows: TGTGCCAGCATGCCCCGTCAGAACGTACGTCAGCCCCAGCATTTT. Its translation: CASMPRQNVRQPQHF.

This clonotype came up many times. This chain joins TRBV12-3 or TRBV12-4 and TRBJ1-5, with D possibly TRBD1 on 5 matching bases. The CDR3 consists of 14 residues. Trimming removed 3 bases from V and 2 bases from J, with 8 bases in between. Here the CDR3 reads CASSLGRGNQPQHF. The DNA of the CDR3 is TGTGCCAGCAGTTTGGGGCGGGGCAATCAGCCCCAGCATTTT.

The chain links TRBV6-2 or TRBV6-3 to TRBJ2-1; 9 positions agree with TRBD2. Germline loops: CDR1 MNHEY, CDR2 SVGEGT. The V segment lost 6 bases and the J segment 9 bases; nucleotides outside the gene matches: 21. This CDR3 comprises 18 residues. The CDR3 is CASSPGRFLAGVGGEQFF. The CDR3 DNA follows: TGTGCCAGCAGCCCGGGGCGTTTTTTAGCGGGAGTAGGTGGTGAGCAGTTCTTC.

As regards this clonotype: A much bigger clone sits one base away, suggesting this may be a read error. The chain joins TRBV5-1 to TRBJ2-4; D is possibly TRBD2 (6 bases). Germline CDR1 reads SGHRS; CDR2 reads YFSETQ. V was cut by 4 bases and J by 0 bases, with 14 bases left in between. CDR3 size: 16 residues. In DNA, the CDR3 is TGCGCCAGCAGCCCGGTGGGAGGATTAGCCAAAAACATTCAGTACTTC. It codes for CASSPVGGLAKNIQYF.

This clonotype showed up many times. The genes are TRBV5-1 and TRBJ2-1; either TRBD1 or TRBD2 may supply D (5 bases each). V shed 5 bases and J shed 9 bases, with 24 bases lying between them. The germline gives CDR1 SGHRS, CDR2 YFSETQ. The CDR3 sequence is 16 residues long. The CDR3 reads CASSLPLLGTLGEQFF. The CDR3 DNA sequence: TGCGCCAGCAGTCTACCCCTCCTTGGGACCTTGGGTGAGCAGTTCTTC.

This clonotype was counted ten times or more. V gene TRBV20-1 combines with J gene TRBJ2-7; unclear D gene. CDR3 length equals 11 residues. V was pared by 5 bases and J by 3 bases, with 8 bases between. In germline, CDR1 is DFQATT, CDR2 SNEGSKA (reference sequence). The CDR3 protein is CSASGYYEQYF. In DNA, the CDR3 is TGCAGTGCTTCAGGTTACTACGAGCAGTACTTC.

The rearrangement joins TRBV25-1 to TRBJ1-1; D might be TRBD1 (6 bases). This CDR3 has 14 amino acids. V shed 4 bases and J shed 3 bases, with 12 bases lying between them. Per the germline V gene, CDR1 is MGHDK and CDR2 is SYGVNS. CDR3 protein: CASSAQGFDTEAFF. The DNA of the CDR3 is TGTGCCAGCAGTGCCCAGGGGTTTGACACTGAAGCTTTCTTT.